This T cell receptor (beta chain) came from a study of beta chain features in type 1 diabetes. Study observations and caveats: There was no resolution here of whether HLA type influences TCRB rearrangement.

The ends were cut back, 3 bases at V and 6 bases at J, with 8 bases in the middle. From germline, CDR1 is MNHNY and CDR2 SVGAGI (reference sequence). The CDR3 is 12 residues long. Every isolated RNA sample was fully reverse transcribed, so sequencing captured expressed TCRB transcripts. The table came from immunoSEQ multiplex PCR; TCRdb's copy has only in-frame clones and leaves some out. The table lists approximately 100,000 clones, almost 40% of them singletons, with more than 0.06% in the top ten. A remark on this clone: Its antigen is currently unknown.

The sequence was obtained from a young woman in good health. This chain connects TRBV6-6 to TRBJ2-5; perhaps TRBD2 as D (5 bases). Sequencing input: stem cell memory CD4+ T cells from blood. The CDR3 reads CASSYGEKTQYF. CDR3 DNA: TGTGCCAGCAGTTATGGGGAGAAGACCCAGTACTTC.